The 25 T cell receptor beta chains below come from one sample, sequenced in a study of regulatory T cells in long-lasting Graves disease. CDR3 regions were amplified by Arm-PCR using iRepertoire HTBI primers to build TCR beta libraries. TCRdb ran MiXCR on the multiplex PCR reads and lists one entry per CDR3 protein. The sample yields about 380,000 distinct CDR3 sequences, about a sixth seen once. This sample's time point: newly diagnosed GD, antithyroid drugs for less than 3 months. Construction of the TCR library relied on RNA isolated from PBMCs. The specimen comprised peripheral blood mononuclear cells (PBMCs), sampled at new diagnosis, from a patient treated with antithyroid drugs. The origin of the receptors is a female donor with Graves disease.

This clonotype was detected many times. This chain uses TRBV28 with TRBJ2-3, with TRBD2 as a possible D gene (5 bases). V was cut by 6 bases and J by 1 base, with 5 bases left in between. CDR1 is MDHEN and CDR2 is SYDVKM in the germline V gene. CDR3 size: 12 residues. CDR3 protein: CASRRGTDTQYF. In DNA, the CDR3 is TGTGCCAGCAGGAGGGGCACAGATACGCAGTATTTT.

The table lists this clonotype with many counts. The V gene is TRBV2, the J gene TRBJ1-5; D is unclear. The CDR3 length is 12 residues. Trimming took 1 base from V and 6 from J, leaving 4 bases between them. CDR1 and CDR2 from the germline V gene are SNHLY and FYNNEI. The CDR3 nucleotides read TGTGCCAGCAGTGAAGGGGGTCAGCCCCAGCATTTT. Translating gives CASSEGGQPQHF.

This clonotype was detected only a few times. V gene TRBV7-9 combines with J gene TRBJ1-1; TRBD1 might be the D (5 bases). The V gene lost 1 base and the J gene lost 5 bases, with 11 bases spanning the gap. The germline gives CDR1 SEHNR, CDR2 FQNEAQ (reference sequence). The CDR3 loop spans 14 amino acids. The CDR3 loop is CASSLESGVTEAFF. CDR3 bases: TGTGCCAGCAGCTTAGAGTCGGGGGTAACTGAAGCTTTCTTT.

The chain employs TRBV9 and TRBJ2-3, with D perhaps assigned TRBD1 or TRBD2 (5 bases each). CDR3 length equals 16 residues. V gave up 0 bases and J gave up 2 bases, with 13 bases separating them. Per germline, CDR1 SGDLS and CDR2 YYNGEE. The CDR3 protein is CASSVGWDGATDTQYF. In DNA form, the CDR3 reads TGTGCCAGCAGCGTAGGATGGGACGGAGCCACAGATACGCAGTATTTT.

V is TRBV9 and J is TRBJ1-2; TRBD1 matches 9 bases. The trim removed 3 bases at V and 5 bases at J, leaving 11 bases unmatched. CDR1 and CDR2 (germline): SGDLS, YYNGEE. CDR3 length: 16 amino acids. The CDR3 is CASSAYVTGGMYGYTF. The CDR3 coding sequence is TGTGCCAGCAGCGCCTACGTGACAGGGGGAATGTATGGCTACACCTTC.

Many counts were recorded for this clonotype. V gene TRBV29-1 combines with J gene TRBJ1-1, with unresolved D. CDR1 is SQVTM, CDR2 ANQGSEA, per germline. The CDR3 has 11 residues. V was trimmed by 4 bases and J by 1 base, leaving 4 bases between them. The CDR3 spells CSVGRNTEAFF. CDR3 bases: TGCAGCGTTGGTCGGAACACTGAAGCTTTCTTT.

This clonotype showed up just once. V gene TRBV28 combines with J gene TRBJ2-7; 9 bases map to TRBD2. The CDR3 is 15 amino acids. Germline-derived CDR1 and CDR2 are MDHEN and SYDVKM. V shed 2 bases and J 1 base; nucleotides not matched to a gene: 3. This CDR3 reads CASSLQSGGSYEQYF. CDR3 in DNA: TGTGCCAGCAGTTTACAAAGCGGGGGGTCCTACGAGCAGTACTTC.

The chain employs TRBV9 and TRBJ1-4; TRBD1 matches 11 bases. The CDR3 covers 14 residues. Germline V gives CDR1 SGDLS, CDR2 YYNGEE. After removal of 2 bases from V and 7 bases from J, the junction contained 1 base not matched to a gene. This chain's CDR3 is CASSVGQGAEKLFF. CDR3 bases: TGTGCCAGCAGCGTCGGACAGGGGGCTGAAAAACTGTTTTTT.

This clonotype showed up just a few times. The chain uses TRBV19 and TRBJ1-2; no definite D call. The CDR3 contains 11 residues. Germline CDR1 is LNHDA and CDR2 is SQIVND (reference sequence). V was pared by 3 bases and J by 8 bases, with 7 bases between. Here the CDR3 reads CASSMSEGYTF. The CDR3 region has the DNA TGTGCCAGTAGTATGAGTGAGGGCTACACCTTC.

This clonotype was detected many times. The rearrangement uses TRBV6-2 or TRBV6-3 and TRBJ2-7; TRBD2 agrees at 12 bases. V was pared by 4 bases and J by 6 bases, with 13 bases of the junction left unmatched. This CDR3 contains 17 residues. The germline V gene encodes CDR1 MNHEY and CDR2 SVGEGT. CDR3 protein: CASSSLAGGDPLSEQYF. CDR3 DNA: TGTGCCAGCAGTTCGCTAGCGGGAGGGGATCCCTTGTCCGAGCAGTACTTC.

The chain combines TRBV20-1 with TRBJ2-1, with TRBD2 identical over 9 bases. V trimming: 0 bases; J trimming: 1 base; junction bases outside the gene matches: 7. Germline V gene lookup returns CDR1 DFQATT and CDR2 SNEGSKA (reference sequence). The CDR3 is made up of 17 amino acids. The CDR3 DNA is TGCAGTGCTAGAGATCTCCGCGGGAGGGTTTCCTACAATGAGCAGTTCTTC. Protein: CSARDLRGRVSYNEQFF.

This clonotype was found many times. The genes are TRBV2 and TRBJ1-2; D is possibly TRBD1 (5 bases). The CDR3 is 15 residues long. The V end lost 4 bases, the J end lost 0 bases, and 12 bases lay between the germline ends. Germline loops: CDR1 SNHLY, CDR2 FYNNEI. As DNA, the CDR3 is TGTGCCAGCAGTGCGGTGGGGGAAGCTAACTATGGCTACACCTTC. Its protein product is CASSAVGEANYGYTF.

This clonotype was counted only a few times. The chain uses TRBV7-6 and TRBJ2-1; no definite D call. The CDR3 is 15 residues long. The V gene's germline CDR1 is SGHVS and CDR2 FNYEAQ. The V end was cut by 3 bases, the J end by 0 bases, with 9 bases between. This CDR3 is CASSFPWGSYNEQFF. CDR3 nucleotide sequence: TGTGCCAGCAGCTTCCCGTGGGGCTCCTACAATGAGCAGTTCTTC.

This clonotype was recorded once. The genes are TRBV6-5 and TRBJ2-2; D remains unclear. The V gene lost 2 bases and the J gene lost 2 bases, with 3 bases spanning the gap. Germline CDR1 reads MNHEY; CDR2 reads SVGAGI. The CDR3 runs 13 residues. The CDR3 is CASSYDNTGELFF. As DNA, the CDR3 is TGTGCCAGCAGTTACGATAACACCGGGGAGCTGTTTTTT.

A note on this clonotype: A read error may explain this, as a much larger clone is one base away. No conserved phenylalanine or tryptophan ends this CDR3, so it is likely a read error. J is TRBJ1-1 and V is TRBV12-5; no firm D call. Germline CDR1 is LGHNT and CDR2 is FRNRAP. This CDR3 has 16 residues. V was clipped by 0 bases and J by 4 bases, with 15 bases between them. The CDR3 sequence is CASGLVLGAGSTEAFL. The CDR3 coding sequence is TGTGCTAGTGGTTTGGTACTGGGAGCAGGCAGCACTGAAGCTTTCCTT.

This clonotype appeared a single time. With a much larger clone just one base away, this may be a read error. CDR3 sequence reads: CARSDVGVRTEAFF. CDR3 nucleotides: TGTGCCAGGAGTGATGTGGGGGTGCGCACTGAAGCTTTCTTT. The chain uses TRBV6-1 and TRBJ1-1, with a possible D match to TRBD1 (5 bases). The CDR3 is made up of 14 amino acids. The germline gives CDR1 MNHNS, CDR2 SASEGT.

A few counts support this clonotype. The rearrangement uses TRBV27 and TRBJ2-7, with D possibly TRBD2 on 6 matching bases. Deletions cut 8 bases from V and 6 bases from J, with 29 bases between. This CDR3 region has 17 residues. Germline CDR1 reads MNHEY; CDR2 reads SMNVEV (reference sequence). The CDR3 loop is CASSPLGWGEAPFEQYF. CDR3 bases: TGTGCCAGCTCACCACTCGGTTGGGGGGAGGCCCCCTTCGAGCAGTACTTC.

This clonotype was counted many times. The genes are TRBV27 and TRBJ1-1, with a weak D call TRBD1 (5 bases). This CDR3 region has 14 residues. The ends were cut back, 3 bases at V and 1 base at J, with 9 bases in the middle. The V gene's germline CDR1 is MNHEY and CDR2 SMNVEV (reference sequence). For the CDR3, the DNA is TGTGCCAGCAGTTTTAAGCAGGGGAACACTGAAGCTTTCTTT. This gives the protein CASSFKQGNTEAFF.

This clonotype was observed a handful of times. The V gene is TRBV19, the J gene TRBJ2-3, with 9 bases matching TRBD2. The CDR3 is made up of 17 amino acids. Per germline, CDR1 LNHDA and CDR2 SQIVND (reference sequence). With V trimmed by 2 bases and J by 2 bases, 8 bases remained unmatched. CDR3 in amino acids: CASSIFRLADDTDTQYF. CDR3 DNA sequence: TGTGCCAGTAGTATATTCCGACTAGCGGACGACACAGATACGCAGTATTTT.

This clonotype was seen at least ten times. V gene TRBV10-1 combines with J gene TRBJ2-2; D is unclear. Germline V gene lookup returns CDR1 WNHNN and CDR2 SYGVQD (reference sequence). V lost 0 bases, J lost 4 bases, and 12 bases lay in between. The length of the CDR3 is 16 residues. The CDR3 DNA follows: TGCGCCAGCAGTGAGTCTTCTAGGTCATCCACCGGGGAGCTGTTTTTT. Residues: CASSESSRSSTGELFF.

CDR3 amino acids: CASSYADTLSTEAFF. DNA of the CDR3: TGTGCCAGCAGTTACGCGGACACCTTGAGCACTGAAGCTTTCTTT. The V gene is TRBV6-2 or TRBV6-3, the J gene TRBJ1-1; the D gene is possibly TRBD1 (5 bases). V was shortened by 2 bases and J by 4 bases, with 14 bases between the two germline ends. Germline V gene lookup returns CDR1 MNHEY and CDR2 SVGEGT. The CDR3 covers 15 residues.

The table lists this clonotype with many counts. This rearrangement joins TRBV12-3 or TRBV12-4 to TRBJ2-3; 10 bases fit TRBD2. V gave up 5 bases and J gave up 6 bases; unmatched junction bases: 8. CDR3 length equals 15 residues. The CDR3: CASSVTSGVSDTQYF. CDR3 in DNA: TGTGCCAGCAGTGTCACTAGCGGGGTTTCGGATACGCAGTATTTT.

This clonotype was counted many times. CDR3 protein: CASSFGREGPETQYF. CDR3 nucleotide sequence: TGTGCCAGCAGCTTCGGACGGGAGGGCCCCGAGACCCAGTACTTC. V and J are TRBV7-6 and TRBJ2-5, with TRBD2 identical over 8 bases. In germline, CDR1 is SGHVS, CDR2 FNYEAQ. The CDR3 is 15 residues long. The ends lost 3 bases at V and 5 bases at J; junction bases unmatched: 8.

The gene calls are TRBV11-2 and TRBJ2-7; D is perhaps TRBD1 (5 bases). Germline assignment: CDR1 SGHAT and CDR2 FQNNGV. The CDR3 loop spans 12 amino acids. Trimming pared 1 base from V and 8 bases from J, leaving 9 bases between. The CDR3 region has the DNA TGTGCCAGCAGCTTAGGCTCAGGGAAGCAGTACTTC. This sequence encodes CASSLGSGKQYF.

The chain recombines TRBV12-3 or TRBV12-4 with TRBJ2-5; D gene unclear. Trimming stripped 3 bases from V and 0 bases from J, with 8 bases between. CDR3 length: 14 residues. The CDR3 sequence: CASSFQAYQETQYF. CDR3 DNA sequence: TGTGCCAGCAGTTTTCAGGCCTACCAAGAGACCCAGTACTTC.